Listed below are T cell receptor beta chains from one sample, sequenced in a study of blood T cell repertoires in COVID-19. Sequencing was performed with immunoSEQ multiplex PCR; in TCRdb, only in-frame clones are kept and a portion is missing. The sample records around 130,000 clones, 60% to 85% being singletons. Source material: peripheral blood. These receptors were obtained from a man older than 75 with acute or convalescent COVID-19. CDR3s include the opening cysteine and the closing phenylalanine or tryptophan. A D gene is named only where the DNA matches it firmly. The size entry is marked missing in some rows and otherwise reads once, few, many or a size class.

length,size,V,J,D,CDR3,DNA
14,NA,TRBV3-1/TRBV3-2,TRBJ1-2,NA,CASSQGAGAMGYTF,TGTGCCAGCAGCCAAGGGGCGGGCGCCATGGGCTACACCTTC
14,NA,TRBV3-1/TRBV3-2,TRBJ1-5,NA,CASSPRQRNQPQHF,TGTGCCAGCAGCCCGCGACAGCGCAATCAGCCCCAGCATTTT
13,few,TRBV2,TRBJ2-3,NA,CASSEAPGYTQYF,TGTGCCAGCAGTGAAGCTCCGGGGTATACGCAGTATTTT
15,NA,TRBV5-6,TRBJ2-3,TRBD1,CASSRQGPSTDTQYF,TGTGCCAGCAGCCGACAGGGGCCTAGCACAGATACGCAGTATTTT
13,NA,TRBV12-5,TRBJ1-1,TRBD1,CAGPGQMNTEAFF,TGTGCTGGGCCGGGACAGATGAACACTGAAGCTTTCTTT
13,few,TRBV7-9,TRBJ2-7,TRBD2,CASSLTSSYEQYF,TGTGCCAGCAGCCTGACTAGCAGCTACGAGCAGTACTTC
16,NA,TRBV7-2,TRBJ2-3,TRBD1,CASSLAGTGRTDTQYF,TGTGCCAGCAGCTTAGCGGGGACAGGGCGCACAGATACGCAGTATTTT
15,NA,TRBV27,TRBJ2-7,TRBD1,CASSTPGQGTYEQYF,TGTGCCAGCAGTACCCCGGGACAGGGAACCTACGAGCAGTACTTC
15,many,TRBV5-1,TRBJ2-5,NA,CASTTVAGSPETQYF,TGCGCCAGCACCACGGTGGCGGGGTCCCCAGAGACCCAGTACTTC
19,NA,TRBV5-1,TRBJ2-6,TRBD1,CASSPDGRQGLSGANVLTF,TGCGCCAGCAGCCCGGATGGGCGACAGGGGTTATCTGGGGCCAACGTCCTGACTTTC